A single sample gave rise to the 9 T cell receptor beta chains below, sequenced in a study of CD8 T cells in Susac syndrome. RNA totalling roughly 0.45 to 1 ug underwent reverse transcription with random hexamers. MiXCR was run by TCRdb on the immunoSEQ multiplex PCR reads, yielding one entry per CDR3 protein. This repertoire shows under 150,000 distinct CDR3 sequences, roughly 94% found once; its top ten account for around 0.12%. The specimen sequenced was CD4+ T cells from PBMCs. The receptors come from a human donor with multiple sclerosis.

The genes are TRBV6-5 and TRBJ1-2; 7 bases fit TRBD1. The CDR3 length is 14 residues. Germline trimming cut 5 bases from V and 6 bases from J; bases unmatched to any gene: 9. Germline CDR1 reads MNHEY; CDR2 reads SVGAGI. The CDR3 loop is CASSGVQGNDGYTF. The CDR3 DNA sequence: TGTGCCAGCAGTGGAGTACAGGGGAACGATGGCTACACCTTC.

The chain carries TRBV30 and TRBJ2-5; D is undetermined. The CDR3 is made up of 12 amino acids. The V end was cut by 1 base, the J end by 5 bases, with 8 bases between. The germline gives CDR1 GTSNPN, CDR2 SVGIG (reference sequence). In DNA, the CDR3 is TGTGCCTGGAGTGAGACCATGGAGACCCAGTACTTC. Translating it yields CAWSETMETQYF. The full variable domain, with the rest looked up from reference TRBV30 and TRBJ2-5, is SQTIHQWPATLVQPVGSPLSLECTVEGTSNPNLYWYRQAAGRGLQLLFYSVGIGQISSEVPQNLSASRPQDRQFILSSKKLLLSDSGFYLCAWSETMETQYFGPGTRLLVL.

CDR3 in amino acids: CAISESVSQETQYF. The CDR3 DNA reads as TGTGCCATCAGTGAATCAGTATCCCAAGAGACCCAGTACTTC. V gene TRBV10-3 combines with J gene TRBJ2-5; D uncertain. CDR3 length: 14 residues. Trimming shortened V by 3 bases and J by 1 base, and 9 bases separated the two germline ends. CDR1 and CDR2 from the germline V gene are ENHRY and SYGVKD.

This clonotype appeared a single time. The gene calls are TRBV6-6 and TRBJ2-7, with TRBD2 identical over 7 bases. The CDR3 has 14 residues. Losses at the gene ends were 7 bases for V and 3 bases for J; bases not matched to a gene: 9. Germline V gene data show CDR1 as MNHNY and CDR2 as SVGAGI (reference sequence). Written as DNA, the CDR3 is TGTGCCAGCACCTTAGGGAGGGGAGGCTACGAGCAGTACTTC. Translating gives CASTLGRGGYEQYF.

The chain links TRBV18 to TRBJ2-7, with D tentatively TRBD1 (6 bases). Trimming took off 3 bases at V and 3 bases at J, with 9 bases between the two ends. Germline lookup yields CDR1 KGHSH and CDR2 LQKENI. The CDR3 spans 13 residues. CDR3 in amino acids: CASSPGRGYEQYF. CDR3 bases: TGTGCCAGCTCACCGGGCAGGGGCTACGAGCAGTACTTC.

This chain links TRBV14 with TRBJ2-3, with 7 bases identical to TRBD2. V lost 5 bases to trimming and J lost 0 bases; unmatched junction nucleotides: 5. This CDR3 spans 15 amino acids. The V gene's germline CDR1 is SGHDN and CDR2 FVKESK. Here the CDR3 DNA reads TGTGCCAGCAGCATTAGTAGCGGGAGCACAGATACGCAGTATTTT. It specifies CASSISSGSTDTQYF.

V and J are TRBV25-1 and TRBJ1-1; no clear D. The CDR3 runs 12 residues. The germline gives CDR1 MGHDK, CDR2 SYGVNS. Trimming took off 6 bases at V and 3 bases at J, with 8 bases between the two ends. CDR3 loop: CASRLRDTEAFF. The DNA of the CDR3 is TGTGCCAGCAGACTCCGGGACACTGAAGCTTTCTTT.

The chain joins TRBV7-9 to TRBJ1-6; TRBD1 aligns across 7 bases. CDR3 length: 14 residues. V shed 3 bases and J 9 bases; nucleotides not matched to a gene: 5. Germline CDR1 and CDR2: SEHNR and FQNEAQ (reference sequence). CDR3 sequence reads: CASSFEGASSPLHF. For the CDR3, the DNA is TGTGCCAGCAGCTTTGAGGGGGCAAGTTCACCCCTCCACTTT.

This chain links TRBV4-3 with TRBJ2-3; 7 bases fit TRBD2. CDR1 is LGHNA and CDR2 is YSLEER in the germline V gene. Losses at the gene ends were 1 base for V and 2 bases for J; bases not matched to a gene: 3. The CDR3 extends over 15 amino acids. DNA for the CDR3: TGCGCCAGCAGCCAAGGGGAGGGGCCCACAGATACGCAGTATTTT. Translated: CASSQGEGPTDTQYF.